The clone carrying this T cell receptor beta chain has a count of ten or more. Its antigen is undetermined. CDR1 GTSNPN and CDR2 SVGIG come from the germline V gene (reference sequence). V trimming: 0 bases; J trimming: 9 bases; junction bases outside the gene matches: 10. The CDR3 has 14 residues. Amplified TCR beta CDR3 regions came from RNA transcripts. The HTBI set primed first-round TCR CDR3 RT-PCR. TCRdb reprocessed the multiplex PCR reads with MiXCR, giving one entry per CDR3 protein. The table lists 500,000 to 650,000 distinct CDR3 sequences, 15% to 20% of them singletons. These data originate in a study of T cells in Graves' hyperthyroidism and ophthalmopathy. In the study overall: Initial diagnosis, before any treatment, was when peripheral blood was collected.

Findings of the study overall: Within blood appeared most thyroid clonotypes that had expanded above 0.001. Ophthalmopathy onset followed model prediction by a median approximately six months.

At least 3 on the Clinical Activity Score was recorded for ophthalmopathy patients, who also had NOSPECS grade at least 4 and duration under 3 months. This chain joins TRBV30 and TRBJ1-2; TRBD1 agrees at 7 bases. Sequencing was done on a sample of blood. The clonotype originates from a man between 40 and 49 years old with Graves' ophthalmopathy. CDR3 loop: CAWSVHRGSGSYTF. CDR3 DNA: TGTGCCTGGAGTGTACACAGGGGAAGTGGGAGCTACACCTTC.